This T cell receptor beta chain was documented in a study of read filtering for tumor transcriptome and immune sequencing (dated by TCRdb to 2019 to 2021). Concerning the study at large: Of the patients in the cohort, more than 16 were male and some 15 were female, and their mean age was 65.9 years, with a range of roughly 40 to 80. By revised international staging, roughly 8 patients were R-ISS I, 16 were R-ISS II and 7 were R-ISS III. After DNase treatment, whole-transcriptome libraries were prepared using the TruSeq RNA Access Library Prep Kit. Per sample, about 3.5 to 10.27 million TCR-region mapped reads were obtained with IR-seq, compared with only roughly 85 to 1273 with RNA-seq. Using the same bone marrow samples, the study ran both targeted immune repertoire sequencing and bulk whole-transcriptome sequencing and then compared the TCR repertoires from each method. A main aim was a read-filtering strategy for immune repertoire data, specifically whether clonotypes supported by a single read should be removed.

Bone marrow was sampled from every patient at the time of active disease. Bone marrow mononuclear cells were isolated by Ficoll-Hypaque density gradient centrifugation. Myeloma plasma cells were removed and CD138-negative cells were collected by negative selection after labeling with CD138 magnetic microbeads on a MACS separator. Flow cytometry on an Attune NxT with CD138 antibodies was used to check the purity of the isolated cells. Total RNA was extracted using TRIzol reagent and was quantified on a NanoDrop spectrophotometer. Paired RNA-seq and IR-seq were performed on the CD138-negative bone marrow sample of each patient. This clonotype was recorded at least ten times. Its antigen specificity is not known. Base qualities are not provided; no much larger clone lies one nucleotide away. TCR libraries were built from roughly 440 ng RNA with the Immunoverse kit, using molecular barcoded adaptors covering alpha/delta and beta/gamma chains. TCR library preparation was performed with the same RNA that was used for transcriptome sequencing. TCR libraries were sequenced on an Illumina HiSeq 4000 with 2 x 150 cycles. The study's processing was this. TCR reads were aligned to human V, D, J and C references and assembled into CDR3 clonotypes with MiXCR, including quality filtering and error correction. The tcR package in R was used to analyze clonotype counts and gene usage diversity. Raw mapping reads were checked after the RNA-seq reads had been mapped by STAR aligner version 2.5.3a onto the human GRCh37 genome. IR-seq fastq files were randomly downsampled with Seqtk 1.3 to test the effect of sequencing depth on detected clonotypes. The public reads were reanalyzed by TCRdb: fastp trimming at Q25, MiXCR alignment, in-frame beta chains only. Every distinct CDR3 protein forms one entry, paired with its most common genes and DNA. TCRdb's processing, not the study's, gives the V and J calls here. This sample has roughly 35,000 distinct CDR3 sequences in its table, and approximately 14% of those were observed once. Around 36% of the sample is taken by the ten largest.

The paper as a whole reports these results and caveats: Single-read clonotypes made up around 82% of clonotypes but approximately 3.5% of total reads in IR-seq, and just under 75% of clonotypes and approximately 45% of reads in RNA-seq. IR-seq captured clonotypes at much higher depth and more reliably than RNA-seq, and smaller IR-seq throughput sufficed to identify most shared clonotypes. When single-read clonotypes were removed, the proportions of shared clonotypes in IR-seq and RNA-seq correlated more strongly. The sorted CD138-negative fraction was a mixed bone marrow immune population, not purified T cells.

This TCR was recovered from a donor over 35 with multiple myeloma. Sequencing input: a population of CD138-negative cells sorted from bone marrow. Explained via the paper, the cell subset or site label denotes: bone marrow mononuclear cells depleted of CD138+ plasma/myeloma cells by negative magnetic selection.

Here is the DNA: TGTGCTAGTGGTTTGCTTAGCGGGCCTTACAATGAGCAGTTCTTC. Its product reads: CASGLLSGPYNEQFF. Rearrangement joined TRBV12-5 to TRBJ2-1; 7 bases in the middle match TRBD2. CDR1 and CDR2 are drawn from the germline V gene: LGHNT, FRNRAP. From its cysteine to its phenylalanine, the CDR3 spans 15 amino acids. The DNA shown is the 45-base CDR3, in frame from base 1. The germline V end is reduced by 2 bases and the J end by 4 bases; junction bases left unmatched: 5. The variable domain in full, with residues beyond the CDR3 obtained from the reference TRBV12-5 and TRBJ2-1 genes, is DARVTQTPRHKVTEMGQEVTMRCQPILGHNTVFWYRQTMMQGLELLAYFRNRAPLDDSGMPKDRFSAEMPDATLATLKIQPSEPRDSAVYFCASGLLSGPYNEQFFGPGTRLTVL.